Presented here are 9 T cell receptor beta chains from one specimen sequenced in a study of blood T cell repertoires in COVID-19. Some clones are missing from TCRdb's copy, which holds only in-frame ones; the method was immunoSEQ multiplex PCR. Counted here are about 280,000 clones, about nine tenths occurring once; the ten biggest clones make up 11%. Sample: peripheral blood. These receptors originate from a woman aged 25 to 39 with COVID-19, enrolled during active disease.

This rearrangement joins TRBV5-1 to TRBJ2-5; 7 bases align to TRBD2. V lost 3 bases, J lost 1 base, and 6 bases stayed unmatched. The CDR3 is 15 amino acids. The germline V gene has CDR1 SGHRS and CDR2 YFSETQ. The CDR3 bases are TGCGCCAGCAGCTCGCTCGGGGGGTCCCAAGAGACCCAGTACTTC. Its protein is CASSSLGGSQETQYF.

This clone was picked up a small number of times. The genes are TRBV6-5 and TRBJ1-3; D unclear. Germline V gives CDR1 MNHEY, CDR2 SVGAGI. This CDR3 has 13 residues. The CDR3 spells CATALGILNTIYF. The DNA of the CDR3 is TGTGCTACAGCACTAGGGATTTTGAACACCATATATTTT.

In its sample, this clone was seen once. V is TRBV6-2 or TRBV6-3 and J is TRBJ1-2, with D uncertain. CDR3 size: 15 residues. Germline V gene lookup returns CDR1 MNHEY and CDR2 SVGEGT. V lost 0 bases and J 4 bases, leaving 12 bases between the germline ends. The CDR3 DNA reads TGTGCCAGCAGTTACTCTGCCCACCGCAGCTATGGCTACACCTTC. As protein: CASSYSAHRSYGYTF.

The chain has TRBV19 and TRBJ1-2; the match to TRBD1 covers 9 bases. This CDR3 has 16 amino acids. V trimming: 2 bases; J trimming: 1 base; junction bases outside the gene matches: 5. CDR1 and CDR2 from the germline V gene are LNHDA and SQIVND (reference sequence). The CDR3 sequence: CASSITTGGFNYGYTF. The CDR3 DNA is TGTGCCAGTAGTATAACCACAGGGGGCTTTAACTATGGCTACACCTTC.

This chain connects TRBV30 to TRBJ1-1; D gene unclear. This CDR3 comprises 14 residues. Trimming removed 0 bases at V and 1 base at J, with 9 bases between. Germline V gives CDR1 GTSNPN, CDR2 SVGIG (reference sequence). CDR3 sequence: CAWSVNSWNTEAFF. The CDR3 nucleotides are TGTGCCTGGAGTGTAAACAGTTGGAACACTGAAGCTTTCTTT.

The chain recombines TRBV18 with TRBJ1-5, with unresolved D. Trimming left V 6 bases short and J 0 bases short, with 9 bases between. The CDR3 length is 14 residues. CDR1 is KGHSH, CDR2 LQKENI, per germline. CDR3 sequence: CASSLGNSNQPQHF. As DNA, the CDR3 is TGTGCCAGCTCCCTCGGGAATAGCAATCAGCCCCAGCATTTT.

This clone was counted ten times or more. V gene TRBV18 combines with J gene TRBJ2-2; 9 bases fit TRBD2. The CDR3 has 16 residues. V dropped 4 bases and J dropped 0; count of bases not matched to a gene: 3. Per germline, CDR1 KGHSH and CDR2 LQKENI. The chain's CDR3 is CASSLSGGSNTGELFF. The DNA for the CDR3 is TGTGCCAGCTCACTGAGCGGGGGGTCGAACACCGGGGAGCTGTTTTTT.

The gene calls are TRBV5-6 and TRBJ1-2, with no clear D. V lost 0 bases, J lost 2 bases, and 8 bases lay in between. This CDR3 region has 14 residues. Germline assignment: CDR1 SGHDT and CDR2 YYEEEE. In DNA form, the CDR3 reads TGTGCCAGCAGCTTGGCCCAGGCCAACTATGGCTACACCTTC. It translates to CASSLAQANYGYTF.

The rearrangement uses TRBV5-4 and TRBJ2-1; maybe TRBD1 (6 bases). The CDR3 extends over 15 amino acids. Germline lookup yields CDR1 SGHNT and CDR2 YYREEE (reference sequence). The V and J ends lost 4 bases and 7 bases respectively, with 18 bases between them. The CDR3 region is CASSPTKPRGNEQFF. In nucleotides, the CDR3 is TGTGCCAGCAGCCCTACCAAACCTAGGGGGAATGAGCAGTTCTTC.